The clone carrying this T cell receptor (beta chain) turned up a few times. The antigen remains undetermined. V lost 2 bases and J 8 bases, leaving 9 bases between the germline ends. The length of the CDR3 is 12 residues. Germline loops: CDR1 MNHEY, CDR2 SVGAGI. TCRdb fed the RT-PCR reads into MiXCR, producing one record per CDR3 protein. Of roughly 700,000 distinct CDR3 sequences listed, 15% to 17% were seen once; the top ten hold 9.5% to 13%. This sample was taken from a study of response to subunit inactivated influenza vaccine. Findings and limits, study-wide: The study's authors posited that every seasonal influenza vaccination enlists few new T cells.

This TCR came from a man in his forties or fifties who received an inactivated influenza vaccine. The sample here was PBMCs from blood, taken 11 to 12 days after vaccination. V usage is TRBV6-5 and J usage is TRBJ1-1; D is ambiguous. The CDR3: CASSYTGQEAFF. The CDR3 DNA reads TGTGCCAGCAGTTACACCGGCCAGGAAGCTTTCTTT.